The 30 T cell receptor beta chains in this list originate from one sample, sequenced in a study of CD8+ T cells in alopecia areata. Treatment defined: oral pan-JAK inhibitor, 5-10 mg twice daily. Extraction and reverse transcription of RNA yielded cDNA as the sequencing template. The assay was immunoSEQ multiplex PCR, and TCRdb's table has in-frame clones only and misses some. The repertoire holds approximately 280,000 clones, 58% seen once, with approximately 1.8% in the top ten. The sample in question was CD4+ T cells sorted from blood, obtained at week 24, from a patient treated with tofacitinib. Source of these receptors: a human donor with alopecia areata.

This sequence joins TRBV5-6 and TRBJ2-7; maybe TRBD1 (7 bases). V was shortened by 1 base and J by 3 bases, with 14 bases between the two germline ends. Germline CDR1 and CDR2: SGHDT and YYEEEE. CDR3 length: 15 amino acids. The CDR3 is CASSLWAGGNYEQYF. CDR3 DNA: TGTGCCAGCAGCTTGTGGGCAGGGGGGAACTACGAGCAGTACTTC.

The chain is built from TRBV5-6 and TRBJ1-2; perhaps TRBD1 as D (5 bases). This CDR3 is 11 amino acids long. Trimming stripped 4 bases from V and 12 bases from J, with 13 bases between. From germline, CDR1 is SGHDT and CDR2 YYEEEE. The CDR3 loop reads CASSVAGGDTF. CDR3 nucleotides: TGTGCCAGCAGCGTCGCAGGAGGGGACACCTTC.

The V and J genes are TRBV25-1 and TRBJ2-7; 7 bases are shared with TRBD1. With V trimmed by 5 bases and J by 3 bases, 1 base remained unmatched. Germline V gene data show CDR1 as MGHDK and CDR2 as SYGVNS. The CDR3 extends over 12 amino acids. CDR3 DNA: TGTGCCAGCAGTAGGGACAGCTACGAGCAGTACTTC. Translating it yields CASSRDSYEQYF.

The table lists this clone with a few counts. This chain connects TRBV7-8 to TRBJ1-5; D is unclear. V was trimmed by 1 base and J by 10 bases, leaving 11 bases between them. Germline V CDR1 and CDR2: SGHVS, FQNEAQ. The CDR3 sequence is 13 residues long. The CDR3 is CASSLVELTPQHF. As DNA, the CDR3 is TGTGCCAGCAGCTTAGTAGAGCTCACACCCCAGCATTTT.

This clone was detected a few times. V and J are TRBV19 and TRBJ1-2; D is uncertain. Germline CDR1 LNHDA, CDR2 SQIVND (reference sequence). CDR3 length: 12 residues. V was trimmed by 6 bases and J by 2 bases, leaving 7 bases between them. Here the CDR3 DNA reads TGTGCCAGTAGCCCCGGGAACTATGGCTACACCTTC. This encodes CASSPGNYGYTF.

This chain uses TRBV29-1 with TRBJ2-2; D is perhaps TRBD1 or TRBD2 (5 bases each). In germline, CDR1 is SQVTM, CDR2 ANQGSEA. Trimming pared 4 bases from V and 7 bases from J, leaving 16 bases between. The CDR3 length is 14 residues. CDR3 in amino acids: CSVGSSGTGGELFF. DNA of the CDR3: TGCAGCGTTGGAAGCTCAGGGACGGGCGGGGAGCTGTTTTTT.

This clone was counted a single time. V gene TRBV29-1 combines with J gene TRBJ2-7, with D possibly matching TRBD2 (6 bases). With 5 bases removed from V and 5 bases from J, the gap between germline ends came to 10 bases. The CDR3 spans 11 residues. The germline V gene encodes CDR1 SQVTM and CDR2 ANQGSEA. In nucleotides, the CDR3 is TGCAGCGTTTTGGAGGGTAACGAGCAGTACTTC. Encoded protein: CSVLEGNEQYF.

The V and J genes are TRBV30 and TRBJ1-5, with D possibly TRBD1 on 6 matching bases. The CDR3 is made up of 15 amino acids. V was pared by 1 base and J by 3 bases, with 13 bases between. Germline-derived CDR1 and CDR2 are GTSNPN and SVGIG (reference sequence). CDR3: CAWSARWDTNQPQHF. CDR3 in DNA: TGTGCCTGGAGTGCCCGATGGGACACCAATCAGCCCCAGCATTTT.

The chain joins TRBV12-5 to TRBJ2-7, with a possible D match to TRBD1 (6 bases). This CDR3 is built from 14 residues. The germline CDR1 and CDR2 sequences are LGHNT and FRNRAP. The V gene lost 8 bases and the J gene lost 3 bases, with 17 bases spanning the gap. The CDR3 region has the DNA TGTGCTAGTCGCCCGGCCAGGGGACACTACGAGCAGTACTTC. Encoded protein: CASRPARGHYEQYF.

The chain couples TRBV30 to TRBJ2-5; tentatively, D is TRBD1 or TRBD2 (6 bases each). Trimming stripped 2 bases from V and 4 bases from J, with 11 bases between. Germline assignment: CDR1 GTSNPN and CDR2 SVGIG (reference sequence). The CDR3 spans 13 residues. In nucleotides, the CDR3 is TGTGCCTGGAGTAGATCGGGGGCAGAGACCCAGTACTTC. Protein: CAWSRSGAETQYF.

This chain joins TRBV30 and TRBJ2-1; 14 bases align to TRBD2. V shed 1 base and J 5 bases; nucleotides not matched to a gene: 7. The CDR3 has 17 amino acids. CDR1 is GTSNPN and CDR2 is SVGIG in the germline V gene (reference sequence). The CDR3 nucleotides are TGTGCCTGGAGTGGGCCGGGACTAGCGGGGGTCCACAATGAGCAGTTCTTC. As protein: CAWSGPGLAGVHNEQFF. Full variable domain (rest looked up from reference TRBV30 and TRBJ2-1): SQTIHQWPATLVQPVGSPLSLECTVEGTSNPNLYWYRQAAGRGLQLLFYSVGIGQISSEVPQNLSASRPQDRQFILSSKKLLLSDSGFYLCAWSGPGLAGVHNEQFFGPGTRLTVL.

This sequence joins TRBV7-3 and TRBJ2-5, with D perhaps assigned TRBD1 or TRBD2 (5 bases each). The V end lost 3 bases, the J end lost 4 bases, and 9 bases lay between the germline ends. In germline, CDR1 is SGHTA, CDR2 FQGTGA. The CDR3 runs 13 residues. The CDR3 spells CASSLGVGETQYF. CDR3 in DNA: TGTGCCAGCAGCTTGGGGGTAGGAGAGACCCAGTACTTC.

The CDR3 DNA is TGCAGCGTTGAAGATGTTAGACAGGGTATGATAAGCACTGAAGCTTTCTTT. Protein sequence: CSVEDVRQGMISTEAFF. The chain carries TRBV29-1 and TRBJ1-1, with 7 bases aligning to TRBD1. With 0 bases clipped from V and 4 bases from J, the junction kept 14 bases outside the gene matches. This CDR3 has 17 amino acids. Germline V gene lookup returns CDR1 SQVTM and CDR2 ANQGSEA.

The chain links TRBV29-1 to TRBJ2-5; 8 nucleotides match TRBD1. From germline, CDR1 is SQVTM and CDR2 ANQGSEA. CDR3 size: 14 residues. Trimming removed 7 bases from V and 4 bases from J; junction bases left unmatched: 11. In DNA, the CDR3 is TGCAGCGCAAGGCAGGGGGCCAAACTAGAGACCCAGTACTTC. Protein product: CSARQGAKLETQYF.

V and J are TRBV27 and TRBJ1-3; D gene uncertain. V was trimmed by 5 bases and J by 4 bases, leaving 30 bases between them. CDR1 is MNHEY, CDR2 SMNVEV, per germline (reference sequence). The CDR3 is made up of 20 amino acids. The DNA of the CDR3 is TGTGCCAGCAGTCCTCGGGTCGGGTTCTCGGGGTCTGTCGGGGGAAACACCATATATTTT. Translating it yields CASSPRVGFSGSVGGNTIYF.

This clone has more than one count but fewer than ten. CDR3 amino acids: CSVRTPDTQYF. The CDR3 DNA sequence: TGCAGCGTCCGAACCCCGGATACGCAGTATTTT. The gene calls are TRBV29-1 and TRBJ2-3; the D is unclear. With 6 bases removed from V and 6 bases from J, the gap between germline ends came to 10 bases. Germline V gene sequence: CDR1 SQVTM, CDR2 ANQGSEA. This CDR3 region has 11 residues.

The gene calls are TRBV29-1 and TRBJ1-2, with 8 bases fitting TRBD1. Germline assignment: CDR1 SQVTM and CDR2 ANQGSEA. V lost 7 bases to trimming and J lost 4 bases; unmatched junction nucleotides: 11. The CDR3 is 14 amino acids. The CDR3 DNA reads TGCAGCGCAGCCCAGGGGGCGGGAGTCTATGGCTACACCTTC. This sequence encodes CSAAQGAGVYGYTF.

Many counts were recorded for this clone. The CDR3 nucleotides are TGTGCCAGTATAGGGGGCCGGACGGCGGCCGGGGAGCTGTTTTTT. It codes for CASIGGRTAAGELFF. V usage is TRBV19 and J usage is TRBJ2-2; 7 positions match TRBD1. The CDR3 has 15 residues. The germline V gene has CDR1 LNHDA and CDR2 SQIVND (reference sequence). Trimming cost V 7 bases and J 6 bases; bases outside gene matches: 11.

The chain joins TRBV27 to TRBJ2-7; TRBD1 agrees at 11 bases. This CDR3 spans 17 amino acids. CDR1 is MNHEY, CDR2 SMNVEV, per germline (reference sequence). V trimming: 6 bases; J trimming: 2 bases; junction bases outside the gene matches: 12. For the CDR3, the DNA is TGTGCCAGCAGGCCACCTGCTGGGACAGGGGGTACCTACGAGCAGTACTTC. Translating gives CASRPPAGTGGTYEQYF.

This clone was seen a few times. Other DNA sequences in this specimen translate into the identical CDR3. V usage is TRBV30 and J usage is TRBJ2-7; 7 bases line up with TRBD1. The J segment lost 1 base and the V segment lost 2 bases, leaving 2 bases of the junction unmatched. The CDR3 totals 13 residues. Looked up from germline, CDR1 is GTSNPN and CDR2 is SVGIG (reference sequence). The DNA for the CDR3 is TGTGCCTGGAGTAGGGACAGTTCCTACGAGCAGTACTTC. Its protein product is CAWSRDSSYEQYF.

V usage is TRBV9 and J usage is TRBJ1-2; weak D call: TRBD1 (5 bases). Trimming took off 3 bases at V and 7 bases at J, with 19 bases between the two ends. Per the germline V gene, CDR1 is SGDLS and CDR2 is YYNGEE. The CDR3 has 15 residues. CDR3 sequence (DNA): TGTGCCAGCAGCGCCACGAACTCAGGGTCAAGTGGCTACACCTTC. Amino acids: CASSATNSGSSGYTF.

The chain uses TRBV2 and TRBJ2-2, with 7 bases that match TRBD1. V was pared by 8 bases and J by 7 bases, with 10 bases of the junction left unmatched. There are 14 residues in the CDR3. CDR1 is SNHLY and CDR2 is FYNNEI in the germline V gene. CDR3 bases: TGTGCCAGCGGTCCGGGACAGTTAGACGGGGAGCTGTTTTTT. This encodes CASGPGQLDGELFF.

This chain uses TRBV29-1 with TRBJ1-3; D is unclear. This CDR3 has 13 residues. Per the germline V gene, CDR1 is SQVTM and CDR2 is ANQGSEA. V lost 7 bases, J lost 2 bases, and 12 bases lay in between. The CDR3 region is CSASDGPGNTIYF. The CDR3, as DNA: TGCAGCGCCTCCGACGGACCTGGAAACACCATATATTTT. Full variable domain (missing parts from reference TRBV29-1 and TRBJ1-3): SAVISQKPSRDICQRGTSLTIQCQVDSQVTMMFWYRQQPGQSLTLIATANQGSEATYESGFVIDKFPISRPNLTFSTLTVSNMSPEDSSIYLCSASDGPGNTIYFGEGSWLTVV.

The V gene is TRBV4-3, the J gene TRBJ1-2, with 7 nucleotides matching TRBD1. Trimming at V came to 4 bases and at J to 4 bases, leaving 6 bases not matched to a gene. The germline V gene has CDR1 LGHNA and CDR2 YSLEER. The CDR3 has 14 amino acids. The CDR3 protein is CASSRGTESYGYTF. The DNA of the CDR3 is TGCGCCAGCAGCCGGGGGACAGAATCCTATGGCTACACCTTC.

V and J are TRBV5-4 and TRBJ2-7, with TRBD1 as a possible D gene (5 bases). The CDR3 sequence is 14 residues long. V was shortened by 4 bases and J by 5 bases, with 16 bases between the two germline ends. The germline V gene encodes CDR1 SGHNT and CDR2 YYREEE (reference sequence). The CDR3 bases are TGTGCCAGCAGCGACAACAGGCGACAAGACGAGCAGTACTTC. Its protein is CASSDNRRQDEQYF.

This chain links TRBV28 with TRBJ1-2; TRBD1 might be the D (6 bases). This CDR3 comprises 12 residues. Germline CDR1 is MDHEN and CDR2 is SYDVKM. The V end was cut by 5 bases, the J end by 9 bases, with 13 bases between. The CDR3 protein is CASSPRGLRYTF. The CDR3 nucleotides are TGTGCCAGCAGTCCCCGGGGGCTTCGCTACACCTTC.

The chain couples TRBV30 to TRBJ1-2; D gene uncertain. V dropped 4 bases and J dropped 1 base, with 4 bases sitting between them. CDR1 and CDR2 (germline): GTSNPN, SVGIG (reference sequence). This CDR3 spans 11 amino acids. The CDR3 DNA is TGTGCCTGGAAATTTAACTATGGCTACACCTTC. It encodes CAWKFNYGYTF.

The chain recombines TRBV4-3 with TRBJ1-2, with TRBD1 as a possible D gene (6 bases). This CDR3 spans 13 amino acids. CDR1 is LGHNA, CDR2 YSLEER, per germline. Trimming removed 4 bases at V and 4 bases at J, with 10 bases between. CDR3: CASSLGQSYGYTF. DNA for the CDR3: TGCGCCAGCAGCCTCGGACAGAGCTATGGCTACACCTTC.

The gene calls are TRBV4-3 and TRBJ2-7, with D possibly being TRBD1 or TRBD2 (6 bases each). From germline, CDR1 is LGHNA and CDR2 YSLEER. The CDR3 runs to 15 residues. The V gene lost 6 bases and the J gene lost 5 bases, with 20 bases spanning the gap. The CDR3 nucleotides are TGCGCCAGCAGTCAATCCACCCACGGGGGCGACGAGCAGTACTTC. Amino acids: CASSQSTHGGDEQYF.

The chain has TRBV6-5 and TRBJ1-2, with D perhaps TRBD1 (5 bases). Germline lookup yields CDR1 MNHEY and CDR2 SVGAGI. This CDR3 contains 13 residues. V dropped 5 bases and J dropped 8 bases, with 15 bases sitting between them. The CDR3 spells CASSLGGYGGYTF. DNA of the CDR3: TGTGCCAGCAGTCTCGGGGGTTATGGAGGCTACACCTTC.